The 20 T cell receptor beta chains reported below all come from one sample, sequenced in a study of Ad26.COV2.S vaccination and SARS-CoV-2 variants. Here immunoSEQ multiplex PCR was the method, and the copy in TCRdb shows in-frame clones only, minus some. Of about 450,000 clones in the sample, roughly nine tenths were seen once. Regarding treatment: around 19 received Ad26.COV2.S at low or high dose, single or two shots; about five received placebo; per-sample allocation not given. Day 63 after the first injection of vaccine or placebo was the sampling time. The sequences come from peripheral blood, collected in a trial of Ad26.COV2.S vaccine versus placebo. These receptors originate from a person between 18 and 59 years old who received the Ad26.COV2.S COVID-19 vaccine or a placebo.

The chain couples TRBV5-1 to TRBJ2-5; a possible D gene is TRBD2 (5 bases). This CDR3 is 13 amino acids long. Per germline, CDR1 SGHRS and CDR2 YFSETQ. Trimming took 2 bases from V and 2 from J, leaving 7 bases between them. CDR3 protein: CASSFSGQETQYF. Written as DNA, the CDR3 is TGCGCCAGCAGCTTTTCGGGGCAAGAGACCCAGTACTTC.

V and J are TRBV19 and TRBJ1-1; D not certain. The V gene's germline CDR1 is LNHDA and CDR2 SQIVND (reference sequence). Trimming removed 7 bases at V and 1 base at J, with 13 bases between. This CDR3 comprises 14 residues. This chain's CDR3 is CASTPVRTNTEAFF. The DNA of the CDR3 is TGTGCCAGTACCCCGGTTAGGACGAACACTGAAGCTTTCTTT.

The rearrangement links TRBV7-9 to TRBJ2-7; D could derive from TRBD1 or TRBD2 (5 bases each). The V end was cut by 3 bases, the J end by 0 bases, with 9 bases between. Looked up from germline, CDR1 is SEHNR and CDR2 is FQNEAQ (reference sequence). The CDR3 runs to 14 residues. The CDR3, as DNA: TGTGCCAGCAGCTTCTGGGGACCCTCCTACGAGCAGTACTTC. Its translation is CASSFWGPSYEQYF.

V usage is TRBV18 and J usage is TRBJ2-2; 10 bases align to TRBD1. The V and J ends lost 4 bases and 7 bases, in that order; junction bases with no gene match: 9. Germline values: CDR1 KGHSH, CDR2 LQKENI. The CDR3 has 16 amino acids. The CDR3 nucleotides read TGTGCCAGCTCACGGCCGGGGACAGGGGCCGGCGGGGAGCTGTTTTTT. Its translation: CASSRPGTGAGGELFF.

This clone was found a few times. The chain carries TRBV6-6 and TRBJ2-7; D unresolved. Germline loops: CDR1 MNHNY, CDR2 SVGAGI (reference sequence). Trimming cost V 0 bases and J 4 bases, with 7 bases left between them. The CDR3 runs 13 residues. For the CDR3, the DNA is TGTGCCAGCAGTTACTCCTCCAGGTACGAGCAGTACGTC. Translated, it gives CASSYSSRYEQYV.

This chain uses TRBV20-1 with TRBJ2-7; D might be TRBD2 (6 bases). The V end was cut by 3 bases, the J end by 4 bases, with 19 bases between. Germline V CDR1 and CDR2: DFQATT, SNEGSKA (reference sequence). CDR3 length: 15 amino acids. DNA for the CDR3: TGCAGTGCTAGTAGTGGGGCCGGGCGGGGTTACGAGCAGTACGTC. This encodes CSASSGAGRGYEQYV.

There are a few counts of this clone. The chain recombines TRBV7-2 with TRBJ2-3; D is ambiguous. The CDR3 runs to 15 residues. The V gene lost 5 bases and the J gene lost 1 base, with 13 bases spanning the gap. Germline assignment: CDR1 SGHTA and CDR2 FQGNSA. The CDR3 DNA reads as TGTGCCAGCAGCCCGCTCACCTGGGGCACAGATACGCAGTATTTT. It yields the protein CASSPLTWGTDTQYF.

V gene TRBV5-4 combines with J gene TRBJ1-1, with D unclear. CDR1 is SGHNT and CDR2 is YYREEE in the germline V gene (reference sequence). V lost 4 bases and J 6 bases, leaving 13 bases between the germline ends. The CDR3 covers 13 residues. CDR3 nucleotides: TGTGCCAGCAGCCGGGAGTCCTCGGCTGAAGCTTTCTTT. Its translation: CASSRESSAEAFF. The full variable domain, its missing parts supplied by reference TRBV5-4 and TRBJ1-1, is ETGVTQSPTHLIKTRGQQVTLRCSSQSGHNTVSWYQQALGQGPQFIFQYYREEENGRGNFPPRFSGLQFPNYSSELNVNALELDDSALYLCASSRESSAEAFFGQGTRLTVV.

This chain links TRBV11-3 with TRBJ1-6, with D hard to call. The CDR3 sequence is 14 residues long. Germline CDR1 reads SGHNT; CDR2 reads YENEEA. Trimming shortened V by 2 bases and J by 5 bases, and 7 bases separated the two germline ends. The CDR3 region is CASSLRPHNSPLHF. As DNA, the CDR3 is TGTGCCAGCAGCTTAAGGCCCCATAATTCACCCCTCCACTTT.

The V gene is TRBV5-4, the J gene TRBJ1-1; maybe TRBD1 (5 bases). The V and J ends lost 4 bases and 5 bases respectively, with 18 bases between them. Germline CDR1 SGHNT, CDR2 YYREEE (reference sequence). This CDR3 is built from 15 residues. The CDR3 nucleotides read TGTGCCAGCAGCCCCCACAGGCTTCGGGGGACTGAAGCTTTCTTT. This encodes CASSPHRLRGTEAFF.

This clone occurred a few times. V is TRBV6-1 and J is TRBJ2-7; no firm D call. Trimming cost V 4 bases and J 0 bases, with 16 bases left between them. There are 16 residues in the CDR3. Germline-derived CDR1 and CDR2 are MNHNS and SASEGT. The chain's CDR3 is CASSAYQALLSYEQYV. For the CDR3, the DNA is TGTGCCAGCAGTGCATACCAGGCTTTGCTCTCCTACGAGCAGTACGTC.

The chain joins TRBV7-9 to TRBJ2-1; a weak D match, TRBD1 (5 bases). Trimming cost V 5 bases and J 9 bases, with 11 bases left between them. The CDR3 totals 12 residues. Per germline, CDR1 SEHNR and CDR2 FQNEAQ (reference sequence). The CDR3 sequence: CASSPRGLEQFF. The DNA of the CDR3 is TGTGCCAGCAGCCCAAGGGGCCTTGAGCAGTTCTTC.

V usage is TRBV5-4 and J usage is TRBJ1-1; 7 nucleotides match TRBD1. CDR1 is SGHNT, CDR2 YYREEE, per germline (reference sequence). This CDR3 contains 15 residues. After removal of 2 bases from V and 0 bases from J, the junction contained 4 bases not matched to a gene. CDR3 nucleotides: TGTGCCAGCAGCTTTCCAGGGGGAATGAACACTGAAGCTTTCTTT. Amino acids: CASSFPGGMNTEAFF.

The gene calls are TRBV7-2 and TRBJ1-4; D is undetermined. The CDR3 runs to 15 residues. V was clipped by 1 base and J by 1 base, with 7 bases between them. Germline loops: CDR1 SGHTA, CDR2 FQGNSA. CDR3 DNA sequence: TGTGCCAGCAGCTTAGGGCTGGGAACTAATGAAAAACTGTTTTTT. Translating it yields CASSLGLGTNEKLFF.

The gene calls are TRBV3-1 (or the pseudogene TRBV3-2) and TRBJ1-1; 10 bases are a match to TRBD1. Germline-derived CDR1 and CDR2 are LGHDT and YNNKEL (reference sequence). With V trimmed by 4 bases and J by 10 bases, 6 bases remained unmatched. This CDR3 comprises 13 residues. The CDR3 coding sequence is TGTGCCAGCAGCCCCCGACAGGGGGCAGGAGCTTTCTTT. Translated: CASSPRQGAGAFF.

The rearrangement joins TRBV6-6 to TRBJ2-3; tentative D call: TRBD2 (6 bases). Germline CDR1 is MNHNY and CDR2 is SVGAGI (reference sequence). This CDR3 comprises 16 residues. Trimming removed 2 bases at V and 0 bases at J, with 12 bases between. The CDR3 region has the DNA TGTGCCAGCAGTTACCCCCTGGGGGGTAGCACAGATACGCAGTATTTT. This codes for CASSYPLGGSTDTQYF.

The rearrangement uses TRBV18 and TRBJ1-1, with TRBD1 matching 10 bases. The CDR3 extends over 21 amino acids. After removal of 0 bases from V and 2 bases from J, the junction contained 18 bases not matched to a gene. CDR1 is KGHSH and CDR2 is LQKENI in the germline V gene. In DNA form, the CDR3 reads TGTGCCAGCTCACCACCGCCTTCCCGGACAGGGGGAGGTTCGCGTAACACTGAAGCTTTCTTT. Protein product: CASSPPPSRTGGGSRNTEAFF.

This rearrangement joins TRBV5-3 to TRBJ1-6; D is unclear. TRBV5-3 is reported as an ORF; its role is uncertain. The CDR3 length is 17 residues. Between the trimmed V and J ends, which lost 0 bases and 8 bases, there was a span of 18 bases. The CDR3 is CARSLEARVYCDSPLHF. CDR3 DNA sequence: TGTGCCAGAAGCTTGGAGGCCCGGGTTTATTGCGATTCACCCCTCCACTTT.

V usage is TRBV4-3 and J usage is TRBJ2-7; perhaps TRBD1 as D (5 bases). The CDR3 spans 16 residues. Germline values: CDR1 LGHNA, CDR2 YSLEER. V shed 0 bases and J shed 3 bases, with 15 bases lying between them. CDR3 sequence (DNA): TGCGCCAGCAGCCAAGATAATAGGGCGACAGTCTACGAGCAGTACGTC. It yields the protein CASSQDNRATVYEQYV.

The V and J genes are TRBV6-2 or TRBV6-3 and TRBJ2-7; 8 positions agree with TRBD1. After removal of 2 bases from V and 3 bases from J, the junction contained 15 bases not matched to a gene. Per the germline V gene, CDR1 is MNHEY and CDR2 is SVGEGT. There are 18 residues in the CDR3. In nucleotides, the CDR3 is TGTGCCAGCAGTTACACTCAATTAACGGGACAGGCTAGCTACGAGCAGTACTTC. Amino acids: CASSYTQLTGQASYEQYF.